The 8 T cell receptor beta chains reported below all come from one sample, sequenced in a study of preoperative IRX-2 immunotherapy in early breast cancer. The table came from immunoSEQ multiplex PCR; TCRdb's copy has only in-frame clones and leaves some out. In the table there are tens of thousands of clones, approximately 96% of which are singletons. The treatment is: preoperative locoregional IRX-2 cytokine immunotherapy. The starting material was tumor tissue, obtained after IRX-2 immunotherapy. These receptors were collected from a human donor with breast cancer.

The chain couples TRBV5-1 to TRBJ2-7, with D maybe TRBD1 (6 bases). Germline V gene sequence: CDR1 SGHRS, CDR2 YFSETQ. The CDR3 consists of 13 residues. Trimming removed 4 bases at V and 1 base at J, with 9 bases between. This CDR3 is CASSQGQSYEQYF. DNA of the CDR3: TGCGCCAGCAGCCAAGGACAGTCCTACGAGCAGTACTTC.

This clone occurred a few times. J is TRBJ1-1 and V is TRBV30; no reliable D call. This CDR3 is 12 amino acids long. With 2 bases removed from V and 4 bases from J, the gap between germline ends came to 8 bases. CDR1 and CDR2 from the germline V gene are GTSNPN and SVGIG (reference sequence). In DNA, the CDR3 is TGTGCCTGGAGTAGGGAGGGCACTGAAGCTTTCTTT. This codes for CAWSREGTEAFF.

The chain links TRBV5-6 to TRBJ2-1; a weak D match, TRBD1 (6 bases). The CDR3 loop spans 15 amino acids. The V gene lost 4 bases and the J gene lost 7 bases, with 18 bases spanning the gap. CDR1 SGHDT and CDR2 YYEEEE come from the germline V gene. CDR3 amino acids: CASSTIQGFFNEQFF. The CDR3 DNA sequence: TGTGCCAGCAGCACCATACAGGGATTTTTTAATGAGCAGTTCTTC. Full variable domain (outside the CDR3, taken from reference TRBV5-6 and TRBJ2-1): DAGVTQSPTHLIKTRGQQVTLRCSPKSGHDTVSWYQQALGQGPQFIFQYYEEEERQRGNFPDRFSGHQFPNYSSELNVNALLLGDSALYLCASSTIQGFFNEQFFGPGTRLTVL.

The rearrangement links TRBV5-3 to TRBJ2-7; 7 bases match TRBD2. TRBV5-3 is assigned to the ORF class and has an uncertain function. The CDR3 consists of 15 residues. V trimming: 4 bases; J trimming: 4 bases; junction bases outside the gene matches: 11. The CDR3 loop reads CARSPRDFGGYEQYF. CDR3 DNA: TGTGCCAGAAGCCCCCGGGACTTCGGGGGGTACGAGCAGTACTTC.

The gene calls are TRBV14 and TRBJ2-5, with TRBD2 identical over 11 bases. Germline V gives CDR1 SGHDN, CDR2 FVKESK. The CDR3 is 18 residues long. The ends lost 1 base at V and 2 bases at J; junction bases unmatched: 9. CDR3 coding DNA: TGTGCCAGCAGCCAAGTAGGGGGCCTAGCGGGGGGTCAAGAGACCCAGTACTTC. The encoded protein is CASSQVGGLAGGQETQYF.

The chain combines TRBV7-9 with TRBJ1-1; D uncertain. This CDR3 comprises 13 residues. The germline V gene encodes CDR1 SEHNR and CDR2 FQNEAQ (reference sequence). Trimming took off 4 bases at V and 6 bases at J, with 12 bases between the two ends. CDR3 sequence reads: CASSSQVGSEAFF. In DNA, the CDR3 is TGTGCCAGCAGCTCTCAGGTGGGTTCTGAAGCTTTCTTT.

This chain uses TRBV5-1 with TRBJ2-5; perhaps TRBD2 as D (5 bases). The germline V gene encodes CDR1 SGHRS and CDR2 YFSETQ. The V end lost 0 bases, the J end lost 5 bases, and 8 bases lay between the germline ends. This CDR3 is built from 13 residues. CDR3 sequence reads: CASSLGRGETQYF. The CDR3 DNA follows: TGCGCCAGCAGCTTGGGGCGAGGGGAGACCCAGTACTTC.

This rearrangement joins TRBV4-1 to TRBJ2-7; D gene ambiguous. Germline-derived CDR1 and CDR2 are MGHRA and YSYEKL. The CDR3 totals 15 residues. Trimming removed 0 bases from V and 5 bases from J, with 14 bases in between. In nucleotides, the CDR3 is TGCGCCAGCAGCCAAGATTGGAGTTTGGGCGACGAGCAGTACTTC. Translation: CASSQDWSLGDEQYF.